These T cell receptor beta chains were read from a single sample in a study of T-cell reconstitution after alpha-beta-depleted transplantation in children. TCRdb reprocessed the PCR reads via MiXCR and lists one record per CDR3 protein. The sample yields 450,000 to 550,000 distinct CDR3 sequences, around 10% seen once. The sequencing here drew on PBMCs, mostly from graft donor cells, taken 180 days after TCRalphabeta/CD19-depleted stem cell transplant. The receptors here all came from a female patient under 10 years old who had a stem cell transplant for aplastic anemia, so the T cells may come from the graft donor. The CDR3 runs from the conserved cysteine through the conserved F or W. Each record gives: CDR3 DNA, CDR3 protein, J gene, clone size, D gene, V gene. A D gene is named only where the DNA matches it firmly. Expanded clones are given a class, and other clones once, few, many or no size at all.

DNA: TGTGCCAGTAGTATAGAACCGGGACTAGCGGGCTTCACAGATACGCAGTATTTT; CDR3: CASSIEPGLAGFTDTQYF; J: TRBJ2-3; size: few; D: TRBD2; V: TRBV19
DNA: TGTGCCAGTGGGGACACCTCCTACGAGCAGTACTTC; CDR3: CASGDTSYEQYF; J: TRBJ2-7; size: many; D: -; V: TRBV2
DNA: TGTGCCAGCAGTTTACGAGAACTCAATCAGCCCCAGCATTTT; CDR3: CASSLRELNQPQHF; J: TRBJ1-5; size: once; D: -; V: TRBV28
DNA: TGTGCCAGCAGCTTCGGGGACCCCTACAATGAGCAGTTCTTC; CDR3: CASSFGDPYNEQFF; J: TRBJ2-1; size: -; D: -; V: TRBV7-7
DNA: TGCGCCAGCAGCCCGGCGGGCCTAGCGGGAGGGAGCTCCTACAATGAGCAGTTCTTC; CDR3: CASSPAGLAGGSSYNEQFF; J: TRBJ2-1; size: few; D: TRBD2; V: TRBV5-1
DNA: TGTGCCATCAGTGAGGGGGGAAGCGGGGGGGGAGATACGCAGTATTTT; CDR3: CAISEGGSGGGDTQYF; J: TRBJ2-3; size: -; D: TRBD2; V: TRBV10-3
DNA: TGTGCCAGCAGCGTAACGGGACTAGGGAACAATGAGCAGTTCTTC; CDR3: CASSVTGLGNNEQFF; J: TRBJ2-1; size: -; D: TRBD2; V: TRBV9
DNA: TGTGCCAGCAGTGATCCCCGCCTTACCTACGAGCAGTACTTC; CDR3: CASSDPRLTYEQYF; J: TRBJ2-7; size: few; D: -; V: TRBV12-3/TRBV12-4
DNA: TGTGCCAGCAGCAAGACCGGGACAGGCTCCTACAATGAGCAGTTCTTC; CDR3: CASSKTGTGSYNEQFF; J: TRBJ2-1; size: -; D: TRBD1; V: TRBV6-2/TRBV6-3
DNA: TGCGCCAGCAGCTTCCCCGGGACAGGGTCCACATCCTACAATGAGCAGTTCTTC; CDR3: CASSFPGTGSTSYNEQFF; J: TRBJ2-1; size: -; D: TRBD1; V: TRBV5-1
DNA: TGTGCCAGCAGTTACCCGCTAGGACGGACTCTCTACAATGAGCAGTTCTTC; CDR3: CASSYPLGRTLYNEQFF; J: TRBJ2-1; size: few; D: -; V: TRBV6-2/TRBV6-3
DNA: TGTGCCAGCAGCTTACTCCCTCCTAGCGGGAGTCCAGATACGCAGTATTTT; CDR3: CASSLLPPSGSPDTQYF; J: TRBJ2-3; size: -; D: TRBD2; V: TRBV7-2
DNA: TGTGCCAGCAGCCTGAACCATTTCGGGGAGGAAAAACTGTTTTTT; CDR3: CASSLNHFGEEKLFF; J: TRBJ1-4; size: few; D: -; V: TRBV3-1
DNA: TGTGCCAGCAGCCGGGGGCGTCAGCCCCAGCATTTT; CDR3: CASSRGRQPQHF; J: TRBJ1-5; size: few; D: -; V: TRBV5-6
DNA: TGCAGCGTGGTCGTTACAGGGGTTGAAAAACTGTTTTTT; CDR3: CSVVVTGVEKLFF; J: TRBJ1-4; size: many; D: TRBD1; V: TRBV29-1
DNA: TGTGCCAGCATTTACCCTCCGGGGGCGGGAGCCTACGAGCAGTACTTC; CDR3: CASIYPPGAGAYEQYF; J: TRBJ2-7; size: -; D: -; V: TRBV6-2/TRBV6-3
DNA: TGTGCCAGCAGCTTAGGAAGAGTGGGCGGAGAAGAGACCCAGTACTTC; CDR3: CASSLGRVGGEETQYF; J: TRBJ2-5; size: few; D: -; V: TRBV7-2
DNA: TGCAGTGCTTTCCCCAGGGGGCTGGAGAGGCACCAGCATTTT; CDR3: CSAFPRGLERHQHF; J: TRBJ1-5; size: -; D: TRBD1; V: TRBV20-1
DNA: TGCGCCAGCAGCCTTCTCGGGCTGGGCGGTTATGGCTACACCTTC; CDR3: CASSLLGLGGYGYTF; J: TRBJ1-2; size: few; D: -; V: TRBV4-3
DNA: TGTGCCAGCAGTTTAGGGACAGGCTACAACACCGGGGAGCTGTTTTTT; CDR3: CASSLGTGYNTGELFF; J: TRBJ2-2; size: -; D: TRBD1; V: TRBV12-3/TRBV12-4
DNA: TGTGCCAGCAGCTCCGGGGGTGGACAGATTAGCAATCAGCCCCAGCATTTT; CDR3: CASSSGGGQISNQPQHF; J: TRBJ1-5; size: -; D: -; V: TRBV3-1
DNA: TGTGCCAGCAGTTACGCTGGAGGGCAGAACATTCAGTACTTC; CDR3: CASSYAGGQNIQYF; J: TRBJ2-4; size: -; D: -; V: TRBV6-2/TRBV6-3
DNA: TGTGCCAGCAGTTTACTAGCGGAGTTTAGCTCCTACAATGAGCAGTTCTTC; CDR3: CASSLLAEFSSYNEQFF; J: TRBJ2-1; size: few; D: TRBD2; V: TRBV12-3/TRBV12-4
DNA: TGTGCCAGCAGTTCCAAAACAGGCGTGCTCTCCTACGAGCAGTACTTC; CDR3: CASSSKTGVLSYEQYF; J: TRBJ2-7; size: -; D: -; V: TRBV27
DNA: TGCAGCGTTGTACAGGGGACCTCCTACGAGCAGTACTTC; CDR3: CSVVQGTSYEQYF; J: TRBJ2-7; size: -; D: TRBD1; V: TRBV29-1
DNA: TGTGCCAGCAGTCCGGGACTAGCTCAATCCGAGCAGTTCTTC; CDR3: CASSPGLAQSEQFF; J: TRBJ2-1; size: many; D: TRBD2; V: TRBV12-3/TRBV12-4
DNA: TGTGCCAGCAGTTACGGACTAGCGGGAGGGCCGGGGGAGACCCAGTACTTC; CDR3: CASSYGLAGGPGETQYF; J: TRBJ2-5; size: few; D: TRBD2; V: TRBV6-5
DNA: TGTGCCAGCAGTTCCCTCGGACAGGGCTACAATGAGCAGTTCTTC; CDR3: CASSSLGQGYNEQFF; J: TRBJ2-1; size: -; D: TRBD1; V: TRBV27
DNA: TGTGCCAGCAGCCCTAGACAGGGGGTAGGAGCTTTCTTT; CDR3: CASSPRQGVGAFF; J: TRBJ1-1; size: -; D: TRBD1; V: TRBV25-1
DNA: TGTGCCAGCAGCTTAGTACGGGGTTCCTACGAGCAGTACTTC; CDR3: CASSLVRGSYEQYF; J: TRBJ2-7; size: many; D: -; V: TRBV7-2
DNA: TGTGCCACCAGTGAACCGCGACAGGGGGCAACGGAGACCCAGTACTTC; CDR3: CATSEPRQGATETQYF; J: TRBJ2-5; size: few; D: TRBD1; V: TRBV24-1
DNA: TGTGCCAGCAGCTTAGATAACAGGGTAACCTACAATGAGCAGTTCTTC; CDR3: CASSLDNRVTYNEQFF; J: TRBJ2-1; size: -; D: -; V: TRBV7-2
DNA: TGCACGATAGGGGACAGGGGACTTAGCGACGCCAATGAGCAGTTCTTC; CDR3: CTIGDRGLSDANEQFF; J: TRBJ2-1; size: many; D: TRBD1; V: TRBV29-1
DNA: TGTGCCAGCAGAGACCTGAACAGGGAAGGCTTCGGTAACACCATATATTTT; CDR3: CASRDLNREGFGNTIYF; J: TRBJ1-3; size: many; D: -; V: TRBV7-9
DNA: TGTGCCAGCAGCCATAATCTTATCGACACTCTGGGCCAAGAGACCCAGTACTTC; CDR3: CASSHNLIDTLGQETQYF; J: TRBJ2-5; size: few; D: -; V: TRBV12-3/TRBV12-4
DNA: TGTACCATCAGTTTAGGAGCCTCTCTAGTGGATAGCACAGATACGCAGTATTTT; CDR3: CTISLGASLVDSTDTQYF; J: TRBJ2-3; size: -; D: -; V: TRBV12-3/TRBV12-4
DNA: TGTGCCAGCAGCTTAGTCTCGGAGGCGGCCTACGAGCAGTACTTC; CDR3: CASSLVSEAAYEQYF; J: TRBJ2-7; size: few; D: -; V: TRBV7-2
DNA: TGTGCCAGCAGCTTAGGTCGGCGGAACTATGGCTACACCTTC; CDR3: CASSLGRRNYGYTF; J: TRBJ1-2; size: -; D: -; V: TRBV7-2
DNA: TGCAGTGCTAGTCCTAGCGGGAGTCGCAATGAGCAGTTCTTC; CDR3: CSASPSGSRNEQFF; J: TRBJ2-1; size: few; D: TRBD2; V: TRBV20-1
DNA: TGCAGTGCTAGGGGGGACATAGACTACAATGAGCAGTTCTTC; CDR3: CSARGDIDYNEQFF; J: TRBJ2-1; size: -; D: -; V: TRBV20-1
DNA: TGTGCCAGCAGTTATTGGGGGCCCTACAATGAGCAGTTCTTC; CDR3: CASSYWGPYNEQFF; J: TRBJ2-1; size: -; D: -; V: TRBV6-2/TRBV6-3
DNA: TGTGCCATCAGTGAGTCAGCGCTCACAGATACGCAGTATTTT; CDR3: CAISESALTDTQYF; J: TRBJ2-3; size: -; D: -; V: TRBV10-3
DNA: TGCAGTGGAAACAGGGTTGTACCTTTCTTT; CDR3: CSGNRVVPFF; J: TRBJ1-1; size: -; D: -; V: TRBV20-1
DNA: TGTGCCAGCAGTTCCCCCCGGTCCGAGCAGTACTTC; CDR3: CASSSPRSEQYF; J: TRBJ2-7; size: many; D: -; V: TRBV6-2/TRBV6-3
DNA: TGTGCCAGCAGTCAACCACGGGAGACCCAGTACTTC; CDR3: CASSQPRETQYF; J: TRBJ2-5; size: many; D: -; V: TRBV12-3/TRBV12-4
DNA: TGTGCCAGCAGCGGACAGTCCTACGAGCAGTACTTC; CDR3: CASSGQSYEQYF; J: TRBJ2-7; size: many; D: -; V: TRBV12-3/TRBV12-4